The present T cell receptor (beta chain) was sequenced within a study of blood T cell repertoires in COVID-19. As for the study in general: Samples taken during acute and convalescent COVID-19 were collected in the United States, Italy and Spain. T cells, B-cell-depleted T cells, or PBMCs provided the cDNA or gDNA that served as material.

The CDR3 spans 17 residues. The V and J ends lost 8 bases and 0 bases respectively, with 20 bases between them. CDR1 is MDHEN and CDR2 is SYDVKM in the germline V gene. Methods used by the authors: Reference gene primer amplification in the assay estimated nucleated cell counts. The data were produced by immunoSEQ multiplex PCR, yet TCRdb's version contains in-frame clones alone and is incomplete. Clone size and V and J calls were adopted from that table, with D and trimming inferred from the DNA. Among 110,000 to 150,000 clones listed, roughly 84% were seen once. The source is a woman aged 55-69 years with acute or convalescent COVID-19. The chain is built from TRBV28 and TRBJ1-3; weak D call: TRBD1 (6 bases). Sequencing was performed on peripheral blood. CDR3 in amino acids: CASEGRGHRSSGNTIYF. The CDR3 DNA reads as TGTGCCAGCGAGGGCAGGGGTCATCGGAGCTCTGGAAACACCATATATTTT. The complete variable domain, with remaining parts taken from reference TRBV28 and TRBJ1-3, reads DVKVTQSSRYLVKRTGEKVFLECVQDMDHENMFWYRQDPGLGLRLIYFSYDVKMKEKGDIPEGYSVSREKKERFSLILESASTNQTSMYLCASEGRGHRSSGNTIYFGEGSWLTVV.